The 9 T cell receptor beta chains given below trace back to one sample, sequenced in a study of blood T cell repertoires in COVID-19. Clones were sequenced by immunoSEQ multiplex PCR, and TCRdb holds only the in-frame ones, with some missing. The top ten clones hold over 7% of a sample with 180,000 or so clones, 86% of them seen once. Sequenced material: PBMCs or T cells enriched from blood (not recorded which). These receptors all stem from a woman under 40 who had recovered from COVID-19.

The chain employs TRBV29-1 and TRBJ2-3, with 8 bases identical to TRBD2. Per the germline V gene, CDR1 is SQVTM and CDR2 is ANQGSEA. CDR3 length: 16 residues. Trimming cost V 4 bases and J 6 bases; bases outside gene matches: 15. CDR3 sequence: CSVAREGPRPGDTQYF. The CDR3 nucleotides read TGCAGCGTTGCCCGGGAGGGCCCCCGGCCAGGTGATACGCAGTATTTT.

This chain uses TRBV6-4 with TRBJ2-1; D might be TRBD1 (6 bases). The CDR3 covers 14 residues. V lost 0 bases to trimming and J lost 8 bases, with 11 bases between them. Looked up from germline, CDR1 is MRHNA and CDR2 is SNTAGT. The CDR3 region is CASSDSGAGDEQFF. The DNA for the CDR3 is TGTGCCAGCAGTGACTCGGGGGCGGGTGATGAGCAGTTCTTC.

The chain recombines TRBV6-5 with TRBJ2-7; possibly TRBD2 for D (6 bases). Trimming shortened V by 8 bases and J by 4 bases, and 21 bases separated the two germline ends. Germline loops: CDR1 MNHEY, CDR2 SVGAGI. The CDR3 has 15 amino acids. This CDR3 is CASWGTRLGGYEQYF. CDR3 in DNA: TGTGCCAGCTGGGGTACGAGACTAGGAGGATACGAGCAGTACTTC.

The chain links TRBV15 to TRBJ2-7; the D gene is possibly TRBD1 (6 bases). The CDR3 spans 16 residues. Trimming took 1 base from V and 1 from J, leaving 14 bases between them. Germline CDR1 is LNHNV and CDR2 is YYDKDF (reference sequence). CDR3 sequence reads: CATSRALDRKSYEQYF. The CDR3 DNA reads as TGTGCCACCAGCAGAGCCCTGGACAGAAAATCCTACGAGCAGTACTTC.

V and J are TRBV5-1 and TRBJ2-2; 8 nucleotides agree with TRBD2. Germline CDR1 and CDR2: SGHRS and YFSETQ. The J segment lost 1 base and the V segment lost 4 bases, leaving 6 bases of the junction unmatched. The CDR3 extends over 16 amino acids. DNA of the CDR3: TGCGCCAGCAGCGCAGCTAGCGGGCTGAACACCGGGGAGCTGTTTTTT. It translates to CASSAASGLNTGELFF.

The chain links TRBV29-1 to TRBJ2-2; tentative D call: TRBD1 (6 bases). The CDR3 is 15 residues long. V lost 4 bases and J 1 base, leaving 13 bases between the germline ends. Germline assignment: CDR1 SQVTM and CDR2 ANQGSEA. CDR3 bases: TGCAGCGTTGCGATGGGACACGGGAACACCGGGGAGCTGTTTTTT. The encoded protein is CSVAMGHGNTGELFF.

This chain joins TRBV2 and TRBJ2-3, with D hard to call. Germline values: CDR1 SNHLY, CDR2 FYNNEI. Trimming cost V 1 base and J 6 bases, with 5 bases left between them. The CDR3 sequence is 12 residues long. DNA of the CDR3: TGTGCCAGCAGTGAAGAGGAGGATACGCAGTATTTT. Amino acids: CASSEEEDTQYF. The complete variable domain, with remaining parts taken from reference TRBV2 and TRBJ2-3, reads EPEVTQTPSHQVTQMGQEVILRCVPISNHLYFYWYRQILGQKVEFLVSFYNNEISEKSEIFDDQFSVERPDGSNFTLKIRSTKLEDSAMYFCASSEEEDTQYFGPGTRLTVL.

The chain combines TRBV9 with TRBJ1-1; TRBD1 agrees at 7 bases. The V gene's germline CDR1 is SGDLS and CDR2 YYNGEE. The CDR3 consists of 13 residues. With 4 bases clipped from V and 3 bases from J, the junction kept 3 bases outside the gene matches. CDR3 nucleotides: TGTGCCAGCAGCATCGACAGGGACACTGAAGCTTTCTTT. This translates into CASSIDRDTEAFF.

This chain uses TRBV19 with TRBJ2-2, with 8 bases matching TRBD1. CDR3 length: 14 amino acids. The germline gives CDR1 LNHDA, CDR2 SQIVND (reference sequence). J lost 7 bases, V lost 1 base, and 2 bases had no gene match. Here the CDR3 DNA reads TGTGCCAGTAGTATAGGGACAGGGTACGGGGAGCTGTTTTTT. Residues: CASSIGTGYGELFF.